This T cell receptor (beta chain) originates from a study of blood T cell repertoires in COVID-19. About the study: Samples of COVID-19 (acute and convalescent) were obtained from the United States, Italy and Spain. The analysed material was cDNA or gDNA that came from T cells, B-cell-depleted T cells, or PBMCs.

J gave up 0 bases and V 9 bases, and 8 bases lay outside the gene matches. The CDR3 consists of 14 residues. CDR1 SNHLY and CDR2 FYNNEI come from the germline V gene. Original analysis: By means of reference gene primer amplification, nucleated cell counts were estimated. Sequenced by immunoSEQ multiplex PCR; TCRdb stores in-frame clones only, minus some. D and trimming come from the DNA, and the V and J calls and clone size come from that table. The data contain over 100,000 clones, roughly three quarters of them seen just once; the ten biggest clones take up 1.5% to 2%. This rearrangement joins TRBV2 to TRBJ2-7; 7 positions agree with TRBD2. Sample: peripheral blood. The receptor comes from an older woman with acute or convalescent COVID-19. The CDR3 nucleotides are TGTGCCAGTTTAGCGGGCCCGAGCTCCTACGAGCAGTACTTC. Residues: CASLAGPSSYEQYF.